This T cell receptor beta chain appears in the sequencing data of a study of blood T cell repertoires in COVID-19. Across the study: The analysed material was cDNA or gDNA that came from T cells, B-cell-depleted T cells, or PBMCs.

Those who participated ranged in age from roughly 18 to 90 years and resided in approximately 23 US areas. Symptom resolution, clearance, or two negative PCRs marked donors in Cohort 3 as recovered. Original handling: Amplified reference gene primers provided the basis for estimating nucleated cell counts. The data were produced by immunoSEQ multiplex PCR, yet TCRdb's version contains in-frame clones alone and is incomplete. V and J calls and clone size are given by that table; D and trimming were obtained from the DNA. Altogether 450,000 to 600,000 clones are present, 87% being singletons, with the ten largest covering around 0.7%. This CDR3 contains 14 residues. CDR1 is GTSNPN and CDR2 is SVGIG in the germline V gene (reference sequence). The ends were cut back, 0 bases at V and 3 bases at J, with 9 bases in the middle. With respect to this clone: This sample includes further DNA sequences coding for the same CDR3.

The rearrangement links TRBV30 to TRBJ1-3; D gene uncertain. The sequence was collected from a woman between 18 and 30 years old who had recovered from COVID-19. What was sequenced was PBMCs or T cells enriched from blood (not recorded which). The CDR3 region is CAWSVGGGGNTIYF. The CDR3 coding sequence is TGTGCCTGGAGTGTAGGAGGAGGTGGAAACACCATATATTTT.